These 25 T cell receptor beta chains were sequenced from one sample in a study of blood T cell repertoires in COVID-19 (dated by TCRdb to the early 2020s). Libraries were made using the immunoSEQ multiplex PCR assay. TCRdb's version of the immuneACCESS table is confined to in-frame rearrangements and falls short of the full clone set. An unresolved V gene accounts for under half of the shortfall where checked; the remainder is of unknown origin. This sample has tens of thousands of clones in its table, and nearly 90% of those were observed once. The ten largest clones represent about 3.5% of the sample. Sequenced: peripheral blood. Receptors were obtained from a woman aged 45 to 65 with COVID-19, enrolled during active disease.

This sequence joins TRBV21-1 and TRBJ2-3; the D call in the table, TRBD1, was not verified against the DNA. TRBV21-1 constitutes a pseudogene. CDR3 size: 17 residues. The CDR3 is CASPILKGHRSTDTQYF. The DNA for the CDR3 is TGTGCCAGCCCGATACTTAAGGGACACAGGAGCACAGATACGCAGTATTTT.

This chain joins TRBV10-3 and TRBJ2-3; D perhaps matches TRBD2 (5 bases). The germline V gene has CDR1 ENHRY and CDR2 SYGVKD. V was shortened by 3 bases and J by 0 bases, with 10 bases between the two germline ends. CDR3 length: 15 amino acids. CDR3 amino acids: CAISDEGRSTDTQYF. The CDR3 DNA reads TGTGCCATCAGTGATGAGGGCAGAAGCACAGATACGCAGTATTTT.

The V call is TRBV28, the J call TRBJ2-6; 10 bases are a match to TRBD2. Per germline, CDR1 MDHEN and CDR2 SYDVKM. The V gene end was trimmed by 5 bases and the J gene end by 0 bases; junction bases not matched to a gene: 4. The CDR3 is 17 amino acids. Written as DNA, the CDR3 is TGTGCCAGCAGTATAATAGCGGGAGGCTCTGGGGCCAACGTCCTGACTTTC. This sequence encodes CASSIIAGGSGANVLTF.

In this sample, this clone turned up once. The J gene is TRBJ1-1, the V gene TRBV30; 11 bases are shared with TRBD1. CDR1 and CDR2 (germline): GTSNPN, SVGIG (reference sequence). There are 16 residues in the CDR3. The V and J ends lost 7 bases and 1 base, in that order; junction bases with no gene match: 11. The CDR3 coding sequence is TGTGCCTTGAAATCCGGGACAGGGGGAGCGAACACTGAAGCTTTCTTT. It codes for CALKSGTGGANTEAFF.

The chain combines TRBV19 with TRBJ1-2; D remains unclear. Between the trimmed V and J ends, which lost 2 bases and 1 base, there was a span of 5 bases. Germline V lookup: CDR1 LNHDA, CDR2 SQIVND (reference sequence). The CDR3 runs 13 residues. Written as DNA, the CDR3 is TGTGCCAGTAGTATACCCAGTAACTATGGCTACACCTTC. Its translation: CASSIPSNYGYTF.

This chain uses TRBV18 with TRBJ2-1; tentatively, D is TRBD1 (6 bases). CDR1 KGHSH and CDR2 LQKENI come from the germline V gene. CDR3 size: 14 residues. V lost 3 bases, J lost 4 bases, and 10 bases lay in between. As DNA, the CDR3 is TGTGCCAGCTCACCGATTAGGGGGTACAATGAGCAGTTCTTC. Translation: CASSPIRGYNEQFF.

The genes are TRBV6-5 and TRBJ2-7; 7 bases are shared with TRBD1. Germline trimming cut 5 bases from V and 7 bases from J; bases unmatched to any gene: 5. This CDR3 spans 12 amino acids. Germline CDR1 MNHEY, CDR2 SVGAGI. The CDR3: CASSPTGVEQYF. The CDR3 DNA sequence: TGTGCCAGCAGTCCAACAGGGGTAGAGCAGTACTTC.

The rearrangement joins TRBV7-2 to TRBJ2-1, with unresolved D. CDR3 length equals 15 residues. Germline CDR1 reads SGHTA; CDR2 reads FQGNSA. The ends were cut back, 2 bases at V and 2 bases at J, with 10 bases in the middle. The CDR3 here is CASSLQPGTYNEQFF. The CDR3 DNA follows: TGTGCCAGCAGCTTACAGCCAGGAACCTACAATGAGCAGTTCTTC.

The V and J genes are TRBV18 and TRBJ2-5; TRBD1 might be the D (5 bases). The CDR3 length is 13 residues. Germline-derived CDR1 and CDR2 are KGHSH and LQKENI. The V gene lost 5 bases and the J gene lost 3 bases, with 10 bases spanning the gap. CDR3 amino acids: CASSDTGKETQYF. The CDR3 nucleotides are TGTGCCAGCTCAGACACAGGAAAAGAGACCCAGTACTTC.

This chain joins TRBV4-3 and TRBJ1-5; D gene unclear. The CDR3 is 15 residues long. V lost 4 bases and J 9 bases, leaving 19 bases between the germline ends. CDR1 is LGHNA, CDR2 YSLEER, per germline. CDR3: CASSRARLEPVPQHF. The CDR3 DNA is TGCGCCAGCAGCCGAGCTCGTCTGGAGCCGGTGCCCCAGCATTTT.

The chain recombines TRBV3-1 (or the pseudogene TRBV3-2) with TRBJ1-6; D gene ambiguous. The CDR3 contains 15 residues. Germline V lookup: CDR1 LGHDT, CDR2 YNNKEL (reference sequence). V shed 1 base and J shed 7 bases, with 11 bases lying between them. The DNA of the CDR3 is TGTGCCAGCAGCCAAGTACTAGGTGGGAATTCACCCCTCCACTTT. It is translated as CASSQVLGGNSPLHF.

This chain joins TRBV11-2 and TRBJ2-7; no clear D gene. The V gene's germline CDR1 is SGHAT and CDR2 FQNNGV. The CDR3 length is 12 residues. V was clipped by 5 bases and J by 3 bases, with 8 bases between them. The CDR3 sequence: CASSPSLYEQYF. CDR3 nucleotide sequence: TGTGCCAGCAGCCCCTCTCTCTACGAGCAGTACTTC. Supplemented by reference TRBV11-2 and TRBJ2-7, the full variable domain reads EAGVAQSPRYKIIEKRQSVAFWCNPISGHATLYWYQQILGQGPKLLIQFQNNGVVDDSQLPKDRFSAERLKGVDSTLKIQPAKLEDSAVYLCASSPSLYEQYFGPGTRLTVT.

The chain links TRBV13 to TRBJ2-7, with a tentative D call TRBD2 (6 bases). Germline loops: CDR1 PRHDT, CDR2 FYEKMQ (reference sequence). CDR3 size: 15 residues. V was cut by 5 bases and J by 5 bases, with 19 bases left in between. DNA for the CDR3: TGTGCCAGCAGCCACAGCGGGCAAGGTTTCCACGAGCAGTACTTC. The encoded protein is CASSHSGQGFHEQYF.

This chain uses TRBV19 with TRBJ2-7, with D possibly being TRBD1 (6 bases). Germline CDR1 LNHDA, CDR2 SQIVND (reference sequence). Trimming took off 3 bases at V and 7 bases at J, with 13 bases between the two ends. The CDR3 has 13 amino acids. The CDR3 DNA reads TGTGCCAGTAGTATCGGTGGGGGCTTGGAGCAGTACTTC. This sequence encodes CASSIGGGLEQYF.

This clone has just one count. The chain employs TRBV3-1 (or the pseudogene TRBV3-2) and TRBJ2-2; 12 bases agree with TRBD2. The germline gives CDR1 LGHDT, CDR2 YNNKEL (reference sequence). This CDR3 is built from 19 residues. V trimming: 1 base; J trimming: 3 bases; junction bases outside the gene matches: 9. CDR3 region: CASSQGLAGDVFDTGELFF. CDR3 in DNA: TGTGCCAGCAGCCAAGGACTAGCGGGAGATGTATTCGACACCGGGGAGCTGTTTTTT.

The chain has TRBV4-3 and TRBJ2-1, with 8 bases matching TRBD2. Germline CDR1 is LGHNA and CDR2 is YSLEER. The junction had 7 bases not matched to a gene; V was cut back by 3 bases and J by 0 bases. The CDR3 length is 17 residues. The CDR3 region has the DNA TGCGCCAGCAGCCACTTTAGCGGGACGAGCTCCTACAATGAGCAGTTCTTC. Protein product: CASSHFSGTSSYNEQFF.

This clone was observed a few times. This rearrangement joins TRBV2 to TRBJ1-5; unclear D gene. The V and J ends lost 8 bases and 1 base respectively, with 12 bases between them. Germline V gene lookup returns CDR1 SNHLY and CDR2 FYNNEI. The CDR3 is 14 amino acids. This CDR3 is CASCLSGSNQPQHF. In DNA form, the CDR3 reads TGTGCCAGCTGTTTGTCGGGGAGCAATCAGCCCCAGCATTTT.

This clone was recorded once. This chain uses TRBV15 with TRBJ2-3, with D unclear. The CDR3 loop spans 15 amino acids. Germline loops: CDR1 LNHNV, CDR2 YYDKDF (reference sequence). V lost 1 base to trimming and J lost 2 bases, with 10 bases between them. The CDR3 coding sequence is TGTGCCACCAGCAGAGGGCAAGGAGACACAGATACGCAGTATTTT. This sequence encodes CATSRGQGDTDTQYF.

This chain uses TRBV5-1 with TRBJ2-1, with 7 bases aligning to TRBD2. CDR3 length: 15 residues. Germline V gene data show CDR1 as SGHRS and CDR2 as YFSETQ. After removal of 4 bases from V and 7 bases from J, the junction contained 11 bases not matched to a gene. The CDR3 protein is CASSLAWGGRNEQFF. CDR3 DNA sequence: TGCGCCAGCAGCCTGGCTTGGGGCGGGAGAAATGAGCAGTTCTTC.

The chain couples TRBV18 to TRBJ1-6, with 9 bases fitting TRBD1. V shed 6 bases, J shed 12 bases, and the junction held 6 bases outside the gene matches. Looked up from germline, CDR1 is KGHSH and CDR2 is LQKENI. The CDR3 has 13 residues. Here the CDR3 DNA reads TGTGCCAGCTCGCAGGGACAGGGAAGACCCCTCCACTTT. Translation: CASSQGQGRPLHF.

The count of this clone is one. This chain uses TRBV9 with TRBJ2-7; 11 bases are shared with TRBD2. The germline CDR1 and CDR2 sequences are SGDLS and YYNGEE. After removal of 0 bases from V and 6 bases from J, the junction contained 5 bases not matched to a gene. The CDR3 length is 15 residues. As DNA, the CDR3 is TGTGCCAGCAGCGTAGGCTGGCTAGCGGGAGGCGAGCAGTACTTC. Amino acid sequence: CASSVGWLAGGEQYF.

The chain combines TRBV28 with TRBJ1-3; D not resolved. The CDR3 runs 16 residues. Germline V gene lookup returns CDR1 MDHEN and CDR2 SYDVKM. V was trimmed by 0 bases and J by 0 bases, leaving 9 bases between them. CDR3 sequence (DNA): TGTGCCAGCAGTTTATGGGAGACCGGCTCTGGAAACACCATATATTTT. Translated: CASSLWETGSGNTIYF.

The chain employs TRBV6-6 and TRBJ2-3, with 8 positions matching TRBD2. CDR3 size: 16 residues. Germline V lookup: CDR1 MNHNY, CDR2 SVGAGI (reference sequence). V was pared by 2 bases and J by 2 bases, with 6 bases of the junction left unmatched. This CDR3 is CASSYRGSGNTDTQYF. The CDR3 bases are TGTGCCAGCAGTTACCGTGGTAGCGGGAACACAGATACGCAGTATTTT.

This clone appeared a single time. The rearrangement joins TRBV7-2 to TRBJ2-7, with D unresolved. The CDR3 runs 13 residues. V lost 2 bases and J 9 bases, leaving 14 bases between the germline ends. CDR1 and CDR2 from the germline V gene are SGHTA and FQGNSA. The DNA for the CDR3 is TGTGCCAGCAGCTTAAACCCAAATACCGGGCAGTACTTC. Translation gives CASSLNPNTGQYF. Full variable domain (outside the CDR3, taken from reference TRBV7-2 and TRBJ2-7): GAGVSQSPSNKVTEKGKDVELRCDPISGHTALYWYRQSLGQGLEFLIYFQGNSAPDKSGLPSDRFSAERTGGSVSTLTIQRTQQEDSAVYLCASSLNPNTGQYFGPGTRLTVT.

CDR3 loop: CASSHRIYGYTF. The DNA of the CDR3 is TGTGCCAGCAGCCACAGAATCTATGGCTACACCTTC. The chain employs TRBV6-5 and TRBJ1-2, with D unresolved. Germline-derived CDR1 and CDR2 are MNHEY and SVGAGI. This CDR3 spans 12 amino acids. Trimming removed 6 bases from V and 4 bases from J, with 9 bases in between.